This T cell receptor (beta chain) is from a study of T cell repertoires in ileal Crohn's disease. Study-wide background: Thiopurines (approximately 10) or anti-TNF agents (about 19) were given postoperatively to about half. Overall study findings and caveats: Compared with CD4 T cells, sorted CD8 cells carried more expanded clones.

TCRB immunosequencing input was five hundred nanograms of biopsy DNA per sample. Method: immunoSEQ multiplex PCR; TCRdb's copy keeps in-frame clones and lacks some. Altogether roughly 7,900 clones are present, more than 85% being singletons, with the ten largest covering 1.5% to 2%. The V gene's germline CDR1 is SGHRS and CDR2 YFSETQ. V lost 2 bases, J lost 6 bases, and 11 bases lay in between. The CDR3 is 13 amino acids. Concerning this clone itself: Its antigen remains unknown.

The chain carries TRBV5-1 and TRBJ1-1; D might be TRBD1 (5 bases). The origin of this receptor is an adult with Crohn's disease. Sequenced: ileal tissue. The CDR3 loop is CASSFEGESEAFF. The CDR3 nucleotides read TGCGCCAGCAGCTTTGAAGGGGAATCTGAAGCTTTCTTT.